This is a list of T cell receptor beta chains from one sample in a study of T-cell memory formation after mild COVID-19. A single record per CDR3 protein comes from TCRdb applying MiXCR to the 5' RACE reads. The table shows more than 45,000 distinct CDR3 sequences, with 9.3% occurring only once. Material: PBMCs or a T cell subset sorted from them (not recorded which). Receptors were obtained from an adult woman who had mild COVID-19 (a few samples of this study predate the infection). Cell type and time point are not known. Each CDR3 is given with its conserved first and last residue. A D gene is named only where the DNA matches it firmly. Some rows have no size entry. The others give once, few or many, or a class for an expanded clone.

J gene	V gene	clone size	D gene	CDR3 DNA	CDR3 protein
TRBJ1-1	TRBV6-1	few	TRBD1	TGTGCCAGCAGTGCCCGACAGGGGACGAACACTGAAGCTTTCTTT	CASSARQGTNTEAFF
TRBJ1-1	TRBV7-9	.	TRBD1	TGTGCCAGCAGCTTCCGGGACAGCCCTGGGAGCACTGAAGCTTTCTTT	CASSFRDSPGSTEAFF
TRBJ2-4	TRBV2	few	.	TGTGCCAGCACGTCCAAAAACATTCAGTACTTC	CASTSKNIQYF
TRBJ2-5	TRBV11-2	many	.	TGTGCCAGCAGCAGACAGGTCGAGGAGACCCAGTACTTC	CASSRQVEETQYF
TRBJ2-6	TRBV7-3	.	.	TGTGCCAGCAGCGCCGACAGGCGCTCTGGGGCCAACGTCCTGACTTTC	CASSADRRSGANVLTF
TRBJ2-7	TRBV30	many	TRBD1	TGTGCCTGGAGTACCGGGACAGGGTCCTACGAGCAGTACTTC	CAWSTGTGSYEQYF
TRBJ1-2	TRBV25-1	few	.	TGTGCCAGCAGTGAACGCAGGGGCTATGGCTACACCTTC	CASSERRGYGYTF
TRBJ2-5	TRBV10-3	many	.	TGTGCCATCAGTGAGGGGGGGGCCCGGGAGACCCAGTACTTC	CAISEGGARETQYF
TRBJ2-5	TRBV7-2	few	.	TGTGCCAGCAGCTTAGCCCTCTCTGTTGATTCAACGCGAGGGACCCAGTACTTC	CASSLALSVDSTRGTQYF
TRBJ2-2	TRBV9	many	.	TGTGCCAGCAGCGTAGGGCTAGGGCGGAGCACCGGGGAGCTGTTTTTT	CASSVGLGRSTGELFF
TRBJ2-2	TRBV4-3	many	.	TGCGCCAGCAGCCAAGCGGGGGCTGTCGGGGAGCTGTTTTTT	CASSQAGAVGELFF
TRBJ2-3	TRBV24-1	.	.	TGTGCCACCAGTGACTCGGGGAGAGGGGATACGCAGTATTTT	CATSDSGRGDTQYF
TRBJ2-2	TRBV7-2	few	TRBD2	TGTGCCACTCCGGGCGGGAGAGTTACTGGGGAGCTGTTTTTT	CATPGGRVTGELFF
TRBJ1-1	TRBV24-1	.	TRBD1	TGTGCCACCCGCGGGACAGCAAACACTGAAGCTTTCTTT	CATRGTANTEAFF
TRBJ2-1	TRBV7-9	few	TRBD2	TGTGCCAGCAGCTTTCGAATCTTAGCGGGGACGGGGTACAATGAGCAGTTCTTC	CASSFRILAGTGYNEQFF
TRBJ2-1	TRBV25-1	few	.	TGTGCCAGCAGTGAATATGGAAACAGGGGGAGGGACAATGAGCAGTTCTTC	CASSEYGNRGRDNEQFF
TRBJ2-7	TRBV6-2/TRBV6-3	many	.	TGTGCCAGCAGAACAGGGATCTACGAGCAGTACTTC	CASRTGIYEQYF
TRBJ2-5	TRBV14	.	.	TGTGCCAGCAGCCGCCAGCGAGGGTCCCAAGAGACCCAGTACTTC	CASSRQRGSQETQYF
TRBJ2-3	TRBV20-1	.	.	TGCAGTGCTAGCGTGGCGACTCTGGGCACAGATACGCAGTATTTT	CSASVATLGTDTQYF
TRBJ2-1	TRBV7-9	medium-sized	.	TGTGCCAGCGGCAGGGATGAGACCTACAATGAGCAGTTCTTC	CASGRDETYNEQFF